This entry is about one T cell receptor (beta chain). The CDR3 covers 15 residues. With 6 bases clipped from V and 4 bases from J, the junction kept 11 bases outside the gene matches. Germline V gives CDR1 LNHDA, CDR2 SQIVND (reference sequence). The entry originates in a study of control samples from healthy donors and cancer patients. Assay: immunoSEQ multiplex PCR; the TCRdb copy retains only in-frame clones and omits some. The sample contains tens of thousands of clones, around 91% of which appear only once. Specimen: blood. The receptor was derived from a man aged 25 to 45 in good health. The genes are TRBV19 and TRBJ1-2, with 7 bases identical to TRBD1. CDR3 sequence reads: CASSTPRQGVYGYTF. The CDR3 nucleotides read TGTGCCAGTAGCACCCCTCGACAGGGCGTCTATGGCTACACCTTC.